The 30 T cell receptor beta chains listed next were all sequenced from one sample in a study of OX40 agonist ivuxolimab in advanced cancers. Library preparation used the immunoSEQ multiplex PCR assay. The table was pulled from immuneACCESS by TCRdb, which kept in-frame rearrangements only. Such tables lose some clones; where checked, under half of the loss comes from unresolved V genes, and the rest has no known cause. The sample table shows approximately 76,000 clones, and about nine tenths are seen once. The leading ten clones occupy under 0.8% of the sample. The specimen comprised CD4+ or CD8+ T cells sorted from blood, sampled in a trial of the OX40 agonist ivuxolimab. The source of these receptors is an adult with an advanced solid tumor such as melanoma, head and neck, liver or kidney cancer.

The CDR3 loop is CASSFRSRPDTQYF. In DNA form, the CDR3 reads TGTGCCAGCAGTTTCAGGTCGAGGCCAGATACGCAGTATTTT. The chain recombines TRBV27 with TRBJ2-3; D call uncertain. CDR1 is MNHEY, CDR2 SMNVEV, per germline (reference sequence). Trimming left V 3 bases short and J 4 bases short, with 11 bases between. This CDR3 region has 14 residues.

This chain links TRBV2 with TRBJ2-7; D unresolved. The V gene lost 6 bases and the J gene lost 2 bases, with 14 bases spanning the gap. Germline values: CDR1 SNHLY, CDR2 FYNNEI. The CDR3 has 14 amino acids. The CDR3 DNA is TGTGCCAGCAGGGCCCGGTGGGGTCCCTACGAGCAGTACTTC. This encodes CASRARWGPYEQYF.

The chain employs TRBV7-9 and TRBJ1-5; a possible D gene is TRBD1 (6 bases). Germline V gene lookup returns CDR1 SEHNR and CDR2 FQNEAQ (reference sequence). Trimming removed 1 base at V and 0 bases at J, with 10 bases between. The CDR3 sequence is 16 residues long. The CDR3 region has the DNA TGTGCCAGCAGCTTAGGCTCAGGGGTTAGCAATCAGCCCCAGCATTTT. Amino acid sequence: CASSLGSGVSNQPQHF.

The V and J genes are TRBV9 and TRBJ2-1, with TRBD2 matching 11 bases. Germline V gene lookup returns CDR1 SGDLS and CDR2 YYNGEE. The CDR3 extends over 14 amino acids. V was pared by 2 bases and J by 6 bases, with 1 base of the junction left unmatched. CDR3 coding DNA: TGTGCCAGCAGCGTTAGCGGGAGGGCCAATGAGCAGTTCTTC. Residues: CASSVSGRANEQFF.

The chain recombines TRBV2 with TRBJ2-3; D possibly uses TRBD1 or TRBD2 (5 bases each). V dropped 7 bases and J dropped 5 bases, with 13 bases sitting between them. Germline loops: CDR1 SNHLY, CDR2 FYNNEI. This CDR3 comprises 13 residues. The CDR3 DNA reads as TGTGCCAGCACCCTAGGGACGGAAGATACGCAGTATTTT. It yields the protein CASTLGTEDTQYF.

V usage is TRBV30 and J usage is TRBJ2-5, with D perhaps assigned TRBD1 or TRBD2 (5 bases each). The V end lost 0 bases, the J end lost 2 bases, and 10 bases lay between the germline ends. CDR1 and CDR2 (germline): GTSNPN, SVGIG (reference sequence). This CDR3 contains 14 residues. The CDR3 reads CAWSVRWGQETQYF. CDR3 in DNA: TGTGCCTGGAGTGTTAGGTGGGGGCAAGAGACCCAGTACTTC.

V usage is TRBV10-3 and J usage is TRBJ1-5; 12 positions agree with TRBD1. J was trimmed by 7 bases and V by 5 bases; bases with no gene match: 3. The CDR3 consists of 14 residues. Germline V gene data show CDR1 as ENHRY and CDR2 as SYGVKD. This CDR3 reads CAISSGQGAQPQHF. The CDR3 nucleotides are TGTGCCATCAGTTCGGGACAGGGGGCACAGCCCCAGCATTTT.

J is TRBJ2-5 and V is TRBV9; D uncertain. V was pared by 3 bases and J by 5 bases, with 11 bases between. CDR1 is SGDLS and CDR2 is YYNGEE in the germline V gene. The CDR3 length is 13 residues. The CDR3 is CASSAAIPETQYF. As DNA, the CDR3 is TGTGCCAGCAGCGCTGCGATCCCGGAGACCCAGTACTTC.

This chain links TRBV4-1 with TRBJ1-5; no clear D. The CDR3 is made up of 14 amino acids. Germline CDR1 and CDR2: MGHRA and YSYEKL. V lost 1 base to trimming and J lost 7 bases, with 11 bases between them. The CDR3 sequence: CASSQGEAGQPQHF. The DNA for the CDR3 is TGCGCCAGCAGCCAAGGTGAAGCGGGACAGCCCCAGCATTTT.

The chain is built from TRBV10-3 and TRBJ2-5, with D perhaps matching TRBD1 or TRBD2 (6 bases each). With 0 bases removed from V and 4 bases from J, the gap between germline ends came to 15 bases. Per germline, CDR1 ENHRY and CDR2 SYGVKD. The CDR3 has 16 amino acids. CDR3 sequence: CAISESQTGGRETQYF. The CDR3 DNA reads TGTGCCATCAGTGAGTCTCAGACTGGGGGGCGAGAGACCCAGTACTTC.

This clone was found a few times. This sequence joins TRBV2 and TRBJ2-7, with D hard to call. Deletions cut 1 base from V and 3 bases from J, with 13 bases between. The germline CDR1 and CDR2 sequences are SNHLY and FYNNEI. The CDR3 is 15 amino acids. The CDR3 loop is CASSEGLGNYYEQYF. Here the CDR3 DNA reads TGTGCCAGCAGTGAAGGTTTGGGGAATTACTACGAGCAGTACTTC.

The CDR3 DNA sequence: TGTGCCAGCAGCTTAGGTACAGGGGGACCCCTGGGTACGCAGTATTTT. It specifies CASSLGTGGPLGTQYF. This chain connects TRBV7-3 to TRBJ2-3; 8 bases align to TRBD1. The CDR3 is 16 residues long. Germline V gene data show CDR1 as SGHTA and CDR2 as FQGTGA. V was pared by 2 bases and J by 8 bases, with 12 bases of the junction left unmatched.

The V call is TRBV15, the J call TRBJ2-1, with D uncertain. Trimming shortened V by 1 base and J by 7 bases, and 14 bases separated the two germline ends. This CDR3 is built from 15 residues. Looked up from germline, CDR1 is LNHNV and CDR2 is YYDKDF (reference sequence). CDR3 nucleotides: TGTGCCACCAGCAGAGTTGGACCTCTGGGGAATGAGCAGTTCTTC. It encodes CATSRVGPLGNEQFF.

This clone showed up just once. The chain is built from TRBV27 and TRBJ1-2; no definite D call. CDR1 and CDR2 from the germline V gene are MNHEY and SMNVEV (reference sequence). V was cut by 6 bases and J by 7 bases, with 21 bases left in between. The CDR3 runs to 15 residues. The DNA of the CDR3 is TGTGCCAGCAGCCAGGCCCTGGCGACGTGGGGTGGCTACACCTTC. This encodes CASSQALATWGGYTF.

The rearrangement joins TRBV11-2 to TRBJ1-2; no firm D call. CDR1 is SGHAT, CDR2 FQNNGV, per germline. This CDR3 spans 14 amino acids. Trimming left V 1 base short and J 7 bases short, with 13 bases between. CDR3: CASSLGTRGRGYTF. The DNA of the CDR3 is TGTGCCAGCAGCTTAGGGACCCGCGGTCGTGGCTACACCTTC.

This chain links TRBV7-2 with TRBJ2-7; the D is unclear. V lost 3 bases and J 6 bases, leaving 9 bases between the germline ends. The CDR3 extends over 12 amino acids. Germline V gives CDR1 SGHTA, CDR2 FQGNSA. This CDR3 is CASSFPKSEQYF. DNA for the CDR3: TGTGCCAGCAGCTTCCCTAAGAGCGAGCAGTACTTC.

The V gene is TRBV7-8, the J gene TRBJ1-5, with D possibly TRBD1 on 5 matching bases. In germline, CDR1 is SGHVS, CDR2 FQNEAQ. CDR3 length equals 16 residues. Trimming removed 2 bases from V and 1 base from J, with 12 bases in between. The CDR3 region has the DNA TGTGCCAGCAGCTTAAGGCCCCCAGGGAGCAATCAGCCCCAGCATTTT. Protein: CASSLRPPGSNQPQHF.

V is TRBV7-2 and J is TRBJ1-1; 7 nucleotides line up with TRBD1. Germline loops: CDR1 SGHTA, CDR2 FQGNSA. This CDR3 has 13 residues. V lost 1 base to trimming and J lost 12 bases; unmatched junction nucleotides: 8. The CDR3 loop is CASSLDRDSKTFF. As DNA, the CDR3 is TGTGCCAGCAGCTTAGACCGGGACAGTAAGACTTTCTTT. Full variable domain (remainder filled in from reference TRBV7-2 and TRBJ1-1): GAGVSQSPSNKVTEKGKDVELRCDPISGHTALYWYRQSLGQGLEFLIYFQGNSAPDKSGLPSDRFSAERTGGSVSTLTIQRTQQEDSAVYLCASSLDRDSKTFFGQGTRLTVV.

With respect to this clone: At one of its ends the junction is not consistent with the germline gene, which may arise from a read error. The chain is built from TRBV7-7 and TRBJ2-1; 13 bases line up with TRBD2. The CDR3 runs to 15 residues. The germline V gene has CDR1 SSHAT and CDR2 FNYEAQ (reference sequence). The CDR3 loop reads CASSLRLAGGNEQFF. The DNA of the CDR3 is TGTGCTAGCAGCTTAAGACTAGCGGGGGGCAATGAGCAGTTCTTC.

The V gene is TRBV6-1, the J gene TRBJ1-2; D gene uncertain. V lost 5 bases, J lost 8 bases, and 15 bases lay in between. Germline lookup yields CDR1 MNHNS and CDR2 SASEGT. The CDR3 length is 13 residues. CDR3 in amino acids: CASSPDPRGGYTF. CDR3 sequence (DNA): TGTGCCAGCAGTCCGGACCCACGGGGAGGCTACACCTTC.

This rearrangement joins TRBV21-1 to TRBJ2-3; TRBD1 is taken as the D call from the table, unchecked against the DNA. TRBV21-1 constitutes a pseudogene. This CDR3 is 15 amino acids long. CDR3 coding DNA: TGTGCCAGCAGCAAAAGGGCAGGGTCCACAGATACGCAGTATTTT. It yields the protein CASSKRAGSTDTQYF.

Only one count was recorded for this clone. This chain connects TRBV5-1 to TRBJ2-5; D possibly corresponds to TRBD1 (6 bases). The ends were cut back, 4 bases at V and 5 bases at J, with 12 bases in the middle. CDR3 size: 13 residues. Germline V gene data show CDR1 as SGHRS and CDR2 as YFSETQ. CDR3 coding DNA: TGCGCCAGCAGCACAGGGAGAAGGGAGACCCAGTACTTC. Protein product: CASSTGRRETQYF.

The chain has TRBV11-2 and TRBJ2-7; D unclear. Deletions cut 2 bases from V and 2 bases from J, with 13 bases between. The CDR3 consists of 15 residues. CDR1 is SGHAT and CDR2 is FQNNGV in the germline V gene. This CDR3 reads CASSLLLFQAYEQYF. CDR3 in DNA: TGTGCCAGCAGCTTATTGTTATTTCAGGCCTACGAGCAGTACTTC. Supplemented by reference TRBV11-2 and TRBJ2-7, the full variable domain reads EAGVAQSPRYKIIEKRQSVAFWCNPISGHATLYWYQQILGQGPKLLIQFQNNGVVDDSQLPKDRFSAERLKGVDSTLKIQPAKLEDSAVYLCASSLLLFQAYEQYFGPGTRLTVT.

V usage is TRBV5-1 and J usage is TRBJ2-1; tentative D call: TRBD2 (7 bases). Germline CDR1 reads SGHRS; CDR2 reads YFSETQ. With 6 bases removed from V and 4 bases from J, the gap between germline ends came to 14 bases. This CDR3 has 14 amino acids. CDR3: CASTRGADYNEQFF. DNA of the CDR3: TGCGCCAGCACCCGGGGGGCGGATTACAATGAGCAGTTCTTC.

The J gene is TRBJ1-5, the V gene TRBV6-5, with a weak D call TRBD1 (6 bases). The CDR3 loop spans 15 amino acids. V was pared by 10 bases and J by 6 bases, with 22 bases between. CDR1 is MNHEY, CDR2 SVGAGI, per germline. In nucleotides, the CDR3 is TGTGCCACCCGGGGGCAGGGAGGTTTATTTCAGCCCCAGCATTTT. As protein: CATRGQGGLFQPQHF.

The chain links TRBV5-1 to TRBJ2-3; perhaps TRBD1 as D (6 bases). Germline values: CDR1 SGHRS, CDR2 YFSETQ. The CDR3 runs to 14 residues. V lost 4 bases to trimming and J lost 4 bases, with 13 bases between them. Written as DNA, the CDR3 is TGCGCCAGCAGCCGAACAGGGAGTTCAGATACGCAGTATTTT. It specifies CASSRTGSSDTQYF.

CDR3 nucleotides: TGTGCCAGCAGCTTACAGGGAAGCCTCTCCTACGAGCAGTACTTC. This codes for CASSLQGSLSYEQYF. The J gene is TRBJ2-7, the V gene TRBV7-2; D is perhaps TRBD1 (5 bases). This CDR3 region has 15 residues. V lost 2 bases and J 0 bases, leaving 11 bases between the germline ends. Germline CDR1 SGHTA, CDR2 FQGNSA.

The rearrangement uses TRBV30 and TRBJ1-2; unclear D gene. The CDR3 is 13 residues long. V lost 4 bases, J lost 0 bases, and 9 bases lay in between. Germline values: CDR1 GTSNPN, CDR2 SVGIG (reference sequence). CDR3 DNA: TGTGCCTGGAAAGTGGAAGCTAACTATGGCTACACCTTC. This encodes CAWKVEANYGYTF. The full variable domain, with the rest looked up from reference TRBV30 and TRBJ1-2, is SQTIHQWPATLVQPVGSPLSLECTVEGTSNPNLYWYRQAAGRGLQLLFYSVGIGQISSEVPQNLSASRPQDRQFILSSKKLLLSDSGFYLCAWKVEANYGYTFGSGTRLTVV.

The genes are TRBV11-2 and TRBJ2-5, with D maybe TRBD1 (7 bases). The J call may be incorrect, as the DNA end agrees better with TRBJ2-7. CDR1 is SGHAT, CDR2 FQNNGV, per germline. CDR3 size: 15 residues. DNA of the CDR3: TGTGCCAGCAGCTGGCTGACAGGGAGGAACGACGAGCAGTACTTC. This encodes CASSWLTGRNDEQYF.

A single count supports this clone. V is TRBV5-1 and J is TRBJ2-5; D not certain. V lost 5 bases, J lost 5 bases, and 10 bases lay in between. The CDR3 extends over 12 amino acids. Germline values: CDR1 SGHRS, CDR2 YFSETQ. Here the CDR3 DNA reads TGCGCCAGCAGGGAGTTGTTGGAGACCCAGTACTTC. Protein sequence: CASRELLETQYF.